The sequence of this T cell receptor beta chain was determined in a study of blood T cell repertoires in COVID-19 (dated by TCRdb to the early 2020s). At the level of the whole study: Samples from collaborators originated in the United States, Italy and Spain and spanned both the acute and convalescent phases of COVID-19. The material from the prospective study consisted of cDNA or gDNA derived from T cells, B-cell-depleted T cells, or PBMCs. The dataset comprised deeply sampled blood TCRbeta repertoires from subjects exposed to, actively infected with, or recovered from COVID-19. The repertoires were made available in a free public database intended to serve as a resource for research on the immune response to SARS-CoV-2. Samples came from the ongoing ImmuneRACE study (first 160 participants) plus 1,254 subjects from 6 global collaborators. A de-identified subject ID, COVID-19 status, age in years and sex were almost always included in the sample metadata. Where available, HLA class I and class II types were taken from metadata supplied by the sample provider and were not determined by assay-based typing.

TCRbeta CDR3 regions were amplified from genomic DNA by means of the immunoSEQ Assay, a bias-controlled multiplex PCR. Processing in the source paper ran as follows. Within the assay, amplification of reference gene primers was used to estimate how many nucleated cells each sample contained. Sequence reads were collapsed and filtered to measure the absolute abundance of every unique TCRbeta CDR3 rearrangement. For each sample, productive Simpson clonality was calculated by taking the square root of Simpson's diversity index across productive rearrangements. TCRdb mirrors the immuneACCESS table, restricted to in-frame sequences. Some clones are absent from its copies; in checked studies, under half trace to an unresolved V gene, and the reason for the others is unknown. V, J and clone size derive from that table, while D and trimming were established from the DNA sequence. The sample yields about 120,000 clones; 80% to 90% were counted once. The ten largest clones add up to 9.5% to 13% of the sample.

General findings and caveats noted by the study authors: The quantity of clinical and demographic metadata differed by source and by participant and was supplied without curation.

Of note for this clone: Its binding antigen is unknown. Base qualities are not recorded, but no much larger clone differs from it by a single base.

Reading from cysteine to phenylalanine, the CDR3 counts 15 amino acids. CDR3 DNA only is kept here, 45 bases in frame from base 1. Via the germline V gene, CDR1 is SGHRS and CDR2 YFSETQ. Trimming takes 0 bases from V and 2 bases from J, and the germline ends sit 10 bases apart. Each collaborating institution followed its own protocols to collect whole blood in K2EDTA tubes. For TCRbeta analysis, collaborators shipped samples as frozen whole blood, isolated PBMCs, or DNA extracted from either of those sample types. Sequenced: peripheral blood. The chain is assembled from TRBV5-1 and TRBJ2-3; D gene: possibly TRBD1, on 5 matching bases. The sequence came from a human donor in a cohort sampled during active COVID-19. The DNA is TGCGCCAGCAGCTTGGTTGACAGCTTCACAGATACGCAGTATTTT. Translated, it gives CASSLVDSFTDTQYF.